This T cell receptor beta chain came from a study of blood T cell repertoires in COVID-19. Study-level information: COVID-19 samples, acute and convalescent, were from the United States, Italy and Spain.

Germline-derived CDR1 and CDR2 are SEHNR and FQNEAQ (reference sequence). CDR3 size: 15 residues. The ends were cut back, 0 bases at V and 4 bases at J, with 10 bases in the middle. As handled by the study authors: Reference gene primer amplification gave nucleated cell count estimates. Produced via immunoSEQ multiplex PCR; TCRdb's table is partial and in-frame only. V, J and clone size derive from that table, while D and trimming were established from the DNA sequence. The sample shows under 130,000 clones, around 79% of them seen only once. This TCR was recovered from a man in his 70s with active or convalescent COVID-19. The sample taken for sequencing was peripheral blood. The chain recombines TRBV7-9 with TRBJ1-3, with D perhaps TRBD1 (6 bases). CDR3 in amino acids: CASSLAQGGGNTIYF. The CDR3 region has the DNA TGTGCCAGCAGCTTAGCACAGGGCGGAGGAAACACCATATATTTT. The full variable domain, its missing parts supplied by reference TRBV7-9 and TRBJ1-3, is DTGVSQNPRHKITKRGQNVTFRCDPISEHNRLYWYRQTLGQGPEFLTYFQNEAQLEKSRLLSDRFSAERPKGSFSTLEIQRTEQGDSAMYLCASSLAQGGGNTIYFGEGSWLTVV.